Here is one TCR beta chain with its context. Libraries were prepared by immunoSEQ multiplex PCR; TCRdb keeps only in-frame clonotypes and omits some of them. This table holds 80,000 to 100,000 clones, around 90% found once. This specimen belongs to a study of OX40 agonist ivuxolimab in advanced cancers. Sample: CD4+ or CD8+ T cells sorted from blood, taken in a trial of the OX40 agonist ivuxolimab. This receptor was taken from an adult with an advanced solid tumor such as melanoma, head and neck, liver or kidney cancer.

Here the CDR3 reads CATKLLESGIEQFF. DNA of the CDR3: TGTGCCACCAAGTTACTCGAATCCGGGATTGAGCAGTTCTTC. The chain carries TRBV6-5 and TRBJ2-1; maybe TRBD2 (5 bases). This CDR3 is built from 14 residues. V was pared by 10 bases and J by 9 bases, with 22 bases between. CDR1 and CDR2 from the germline V gene are MNHEY and SVGAGI.